These 27 T cell receptor beta chains share one sample of origin, sequenced in a study of blood T cell repertoires in COVID-19. TCRdb's table, derived via immunoSEQ multiplex PCR, lists solely in-frame clones and lacks some. The sample shows hundreds of thousands of clones, 75% to 90% of them seen only once. The material sequenced was PBMCs or T cells enriched from blood (not recorded which). The source is a man younger than 45 who had recovered from COVID-19.

This clone was seen a single time. V is TRBV5-4 and J is TRBJ2-1, with 10 nucleotides matching TRBD2. The CDR3 length is 15 residues. Germline CDR1 reads SGHNT; CDR2 reads YYREEE (reference sequence). The V and J ends lost 4 bases and 6 bases, in that order; junction bases with no gene match: 7. This chain's CDR3 is CASSQAGGTPNEQFF. DNA of the CDR3: TGTGCCAGCAGCCAAGCGGGAGGGACCCCCAATGAGCAGTTCTTC.

The V and J genes are TRBV10-3 and TRBJ2-1; 11 bases are a match to TRBD2. V lost 6 bases and J lost 4; bases outside the gene matches: 2. CDR3 length equals 14 residues. Germline loops: CDR1 ENHRY, CDR2 SYGVKD. The chain's CDR3 is CAISLAGGYNEQFF. CDR3 bases: TGTGCCATCAGCTTAGCGGGAGGGTACAATGAGCAGTTCTTC.

The genes are TRBV6-6 and TRBJ2-7; 11 nucleotides line up with TRBD2. The junction had 8 bases not matched to a gene; V was cut back by 7 bases and J by 3 bases. The CDR3 runs 15 residues. The germline V gene has CDR1 MNHNY and CDR2 SVGAGI (reference sequence). The CDR3 reads CASIPGLAELYEQYF. The CDR3 nucleotides read TGTGCCAGCATCCCGGGACTAGCGGAGCTCTACGAGCAGTACTTC.

The chain joins TRBV14 to TRBJ1-1; no reliable D call. Germline-derived CDR1 and CDR2 are SGHDN and FVKESK. The CDR3 has 17 residues. V was clipped by 3 bases and J by 5 bases, with 22 bases between them. The CDR3 region is CASSHLYPGSGGTEAFF. The DNA of the CDR3 is TGTGCCAGCAGCCACCTGTATCCGGGGTCAGGCGGAACTGAAGCTTTCTTT.

The chain couples TRBV30 to TRBJ1-6; D is perhaps TRBD1 (5 bases). CDR3 length equals 14 residues. V was cut by 4 bases and J by 7 bases, with 14 bases left in between. Looked up from germline, CDR1 is GTSNPN and CDR2 is SVGIG (reference sequence). The CDR3 DNA reads as TGTGCCTGGACCTTGCTGGGGGGAAATTCACCCCTCCACTTT. It yields the protein CAWTLLGGNSPLHF.

The rearrangement joins TRBV28 to TRBJ1-2, with D unclear. Germline V lookup: CDR1 MDHEN, CDR2 SYDVKM. Trimming took 5 bases from V and 8 from J, leaving 15 bases between them. The CDR3 has 13 amino acids. The CDR3 region is CASSRSVGRGYTF. The CDR3 nucleotides read TGTGCCAGCAGTCGATCGGTTGGGCGCGGCTACACCTTC.

CDR3 sequence (DNA): TGTGCCTGGTCGGACAGGGGACTTGGCTACACCTTC. This translates into CAWSDRGLGYTF. The chain uses TRBV30 and TRBJ1-2; 9 nucleotides agree with TRBD1. The germline CDR1 and CDR2 sequences are GTSNPN and SVGIG (reference sequence). Trimming at V came to 5 bases and at J to 7 bases, leaving 5 bases not matched to a gene. The CDR3 covers 12 residues.

The chain has TRBV4-1 and TRBJ2-7; tentative D call: TRBD1 (5 bases). There are 14 residues in the CDR3. CDR1 and CDR2 (germline): MGHRA, YSYEKL. V lost 3 bases and J 0 bases, leaving 9 bases between the germline ends. DNA for the CDR3: TGCGCCAGCAGCCAGGAAGGGGTCTCCTACGAGCAGTACTTC. Protein product: CASSQEGVSYEQYF.

This clone has more than one count but fewer than ten. The chain links TRBV6-5 to TRBJ2-7; no clear D gene. This CDR3 has 12 amino acids. V shed 4 bases and J shed 6 bases, with 10 bases lying between them. The germline CDR1 and CDR2 sequences are MNHEY and SVGAGI. The CDR3 loop reads CASSSGFREQYF. The CDR3 bases are TGTGCCAGCAGTTCCGGTTTTCGCGAGCAGTACTTC.

The rearrangement links TRBV11-2 to TRBJ2-5, with TRBD2 as a possible D gene (5 bases). The germline V gene has CDR1 SGHAT and CDR2 FQNNGV. V lost 1 base and J lost 7, with 13 bases in between. The CDR3 sequence is 14 residues long. CDR3 loop: CASSLVISGLTQYF. The CDR3 region has the DNA TGTGCCAGCAGCTTAGTAATATCGGGGTTGACCCAGTACTTC.

The chain couples TRBV19 to TRBJ1-1; 9 bases align to TRBD1. V trimming: 10 bases; J trimming: 5 bases; junction bases outside the gene matches: 8. CDR3 length: 13 residues. Germline V CDR1 and CDR2: LNHDA, SQIVND (reference sequence). CDR3 in amino acids: CATRRTGDTEAFF. CDR3 sequence (DNA): TGTGCCACAAGAAGGACAGGGGATACTGAAGCTTTCTTT.

V is TRBV5-6 and J is TRBJ1-6; D is possibly TRBD1 (6 bases). Germline CDR1 and CDR2: SGHDT and YYEEEE. The CDR3 is 16 amino acids. V was cut by 4 bases and J by 5 bases, with 16 bases left in between. The CDR3 sequence is CASSVTGNYHNSPLHF. Here the CDR3 DNA reads TGTGCCAGCAGCGTAACAGGGAATTACCATAATTCACCCCTCCACTTT.

The chain links TRBV3-1 (or the pseudogene TRBV3-2) to TRBJ2-3; 10 nucleotides agree with TRBD2. With 0 bases clipped from V and 4 bases from J, the junction kept 10 bases outside the gene matches. Germline V gene lookup returns CDR1 LGHDT and CDR2 YNNKEL (reference sequence). The CDR3 is 18 amino acids. CDR3 bases: TGTGCCAGCAGCCAAGATAGTCTAGCGGGAGTAGTCCCAGATACGCAGTATTTT. It specifies CASSQDSLAGVVPDTQYF.

This sequence joins TRBV6-5 and TRBJ2-1; D ambiguous. The germline gives CDR1 MNHEY, CDR2 SVGAGI. V was pared by 8 bases and J by 5 bases, with 16 bases between. The CDR3 loop spans 14 amino acids. The CDR3 DNA reads TGTGCCAGCGTCGTCCTCAACAGACACAATGAGCAGTTCTTC. This sequence encodes CASVVLNRHNEQFF.

The CDR3 DNA sequence: TGTGCCACCAGTGATTCAAGACAGTCACTAAATCAGCCCCAGCATTTT. Protein product: CATSDSRQSLNQPQHF. V is TRBV24-1 and J is TRBJ1-5; TRBD1 might be the D (5 bases). Deletions cut 2 bases from V and 4 bases from J, with 14 bases between. Germline CDR1 is KGHDR and CDR2 is SFDVKD. The CDR3 has 16 residues.

This clone was recorded once. V gene TRBV6-5 combines with J gene TRBJ1-2, with D perhaps TRBD1 (6 bases). CDR1 and CDR2 from the germline V gene are MNHEY and SVGAGI. Trimming cost V 1 base and J 7 bases, with 19 bases left between them. The CDR3 runs to 16 residues. In nucleotides, the CDR3 is TGTGCCAGCAGTTACTTCAGCAGGCTGGGGGCGCGTGGCTACACCTTC. Translated: CASSYFSRLGARGYTF.

This clone has more than one count but fewer than ten. The rearrangement links TRBV7-9 to TRBJ1-5; weak D call: TRBD1 (6 bases). This CDR3 has 15 amino acids. In germline, CDR1 is SEHNR, CDR2 FQNEAQ (reference sequence). Trimming removed 0 bases at V and 2 bases at J, with 8 bases between. The CDR3 DNA is TGTGCCAGCAGCTTAGCCTCAGGGGGCAATCAGCCCCAGCATTTT. It yields the protein CASSLASGGNQPQHF.

This rearrangement joins TRBV6-1 to TRBJ1-1; 7 bases are a match to TRBD1. Germline V gene lookup returns CDR1 MNHNS and CDR2 SASEGT. This CDR3 contains 14 residues. The junction had 2 bases not matched to a gene; V was cut back by 3 bases and J by 1 base. The chain's CDR3 is CASSETGTNTEAFF. DNA of the CDR3: TGTGCCAGCAGTGAGACAGGGACGAACACTGAAGCTTTCTTT.

This CDR3 reads CASSYLGQGGNSPLHF. The CDR3 DNA follows: TGTGCCAGCAGTTACCTTGGACAGGGCGGTAATTCACCCCTCCACTTT. This chain connects TRBV6-5 to TRBJ1-6, with TRBD1 identical over 8 bases. The V gene end was trimmed by 2 bases and the J gene end by 6 bases; junction bases not matched to a gene: 6. Germline values: CDR1 MNHEY, CDR2 SVGAGI. The CDR3 is 16 amino acids.

The chain uses TRBV12-5 and TRBJ2-3; a possible D gene is TRBD2 (6 bases). Germline CDR1 LGHNT, CDR2 FRNRAP. V was clipped by 1 base and J by 3 bases, with 14 bases between them. The CDR3 spans 16 residues. CDR3 protein: CASGLDPGGGTDTQYF. DNA for the CDR3: TGTGCTAGTGGTTTGGACCCCGGTGGGGGGACAGATACGCAGTATTTT.

The V and J genes are TRBV5-4 and TRBJ2-2, with 10 bases aligning to TRBD2. The CDR3 spans 17 residues. Germline values: CDR1 SGHNT, CDR2 YYREEE (reference sequence). The ends lost 5 bases at V and 6 bases at J; junction bases unmatched: 13. The CDR3 nucleotides read TGTGCCAGCAGACCTGCCCCCATAGCGGGAGGTGCCGGGGAGCTGTTTTTT. It yields the protein CASRPAPIAGGAGELFF. Combining the CDR3 with reference TRBV5-4 and TRBJ2-2 gives the whole variable domain ETGVTQSPTHLIKTRGQQVTLRCSSQSGHNTVSWYQQALGQGPQFIFQYYREEENGRGNFPPRFSGLQFPNYSSELNVNALELDDSALYLCASRPAPIAGGAGELFFGEGSRLTVL.

This chain links TRBV27 with TRBJ1-1; TRBD1 might be the D (5 bases). The V and J ends lost 4 bases and 5 bases respectively, with 11 bases between them. The CDR3 contains 13 residues. Germline assignment: CDR1 MNHEY and CDR2 SMNVEV (reference sequence). CDR3 region: CASSWGVGTEAFF. The CDR3 coding sequence is TGTGCCAGCAGTTGGGGGGTGGGAACTGAAGCTTTCTTT.

The CDR3 protein is CAWSFSPHYEAFF. CDR3 nucleotides: TGTGCCTGGAGTTTCTCTCCTCACTATGAAGCTTTCTTT. The chain has TRBV30 and TRBJ1-1, with D unresolved. The V end was cut by 2 bases, the J end by 7 bases, with 14 bases between. The CDR3 is made up of 13 amino acids. CDR1 is GTSNPN and CDR2 is SVGIG in the germline V gene (reference sequence).

This clone was counted a few times. The chain joins TRBV4-1 to TRBJ2-7; 9 nucleotides match TRBD2. Germline V gene data show CDR1 as MGHRA and CDR2 as YSYEKL. The V segment lost 2 bases and the J segment 2 bases; nucleotides outside the gene matches: 7. This CDR3 has 16 residues. CDR3 nucleotide sequence: TGCGCCAGCAGCCAAACGCTAGCGGGAACTCCCTACGAGCAGTACTTC. Amino acid sequence: CASSQTLAGTPYEQYF.

The genes are TRBV4-1 and TRBJ2-7, with D tentatively TRBD1 (6 bases). Germline values: CDR1 MGHRA, CDR2 YSYEKL. V lost 3 bases, J lost 12 bases, and 15 bases lay in between. The CDR3 runs to 12 residues. Here the CDR3 DNA reads TGCGCCAGCAGCCAGAGGGGACACGAGTTGTACTTC. This translates into CASSQRGHELYF.

This rearrangement joins TRBV27 to TRBJ1-1; TRBD1 agrees at 8 bases. The CDR3 is made up of 15 amino acids. CDR1 is MNHEY and CDR2 is SMNVEV in the germline V gene (reference sequence). Trimming cost V 3 bases and J 3 bases; bases outside gene matches: 6. This chain's CDR3 is CASSFDRTGHTEAFF. The CDR3 coding sequence is TGTGCCAGCAGTTTCGATAGGACAGGGCACACTGAAGCTTTCTTT.

V is TRBV5-1 and J is TRBJ1-2, with 7 positions matching TRBD1. The CDR3 is 15 residues long. Germline lookup yields CDR1 SGHRS and CDR2 YFSETQ. V lost 2 bases, J lost 1 base, and 5 bases stayed unmatched. The CDR3 DNA follows: TGCGCCAGCAGCTTCCGGGACAGCTTTAACTATGGCTACACCTTC. Its translation is CASSFRDSFNYGYTF. Full variable domain (missing parts from reference TRBV5-1 and TRBJ1-2): KAGVTQTPRYLIKTRGQQVTLSCSPISGHRSVSWYQQTPGQGLQFLFEYFSETQRNKGNFPGRFSGRQFSNSRSEMNVSTLELGDSALYLCASSFRDSFNYGYTFGSGTRLTVV.